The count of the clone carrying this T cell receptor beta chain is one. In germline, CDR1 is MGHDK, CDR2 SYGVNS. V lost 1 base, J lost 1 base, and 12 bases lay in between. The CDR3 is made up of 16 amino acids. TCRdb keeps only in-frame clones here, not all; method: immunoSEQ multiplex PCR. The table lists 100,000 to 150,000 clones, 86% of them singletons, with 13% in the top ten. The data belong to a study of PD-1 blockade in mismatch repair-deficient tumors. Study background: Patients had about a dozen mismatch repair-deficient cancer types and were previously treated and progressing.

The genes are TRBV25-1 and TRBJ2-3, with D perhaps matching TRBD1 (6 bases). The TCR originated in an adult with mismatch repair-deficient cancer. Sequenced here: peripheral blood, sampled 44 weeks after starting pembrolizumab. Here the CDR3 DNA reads TGTGCCAGCAGTGAATGTTATGGGGGCGGCACAGATACGCAGTATTTT. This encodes CASSECYGGGTDTQYF.